This T cell receptor beta chain is from a study of beta chain features in type 1 diabetes. The sequenced template was cDNA made from the entire isolated RNA. For naive, central memory and regulatory T cell samples, reads averaged roughly 3.5 million. Clones were read by immunoSEQ multiplex PCR, and TCRdb kept only the in-frame ones, dropping some. Of fewer than 400,000 clones listed, 8% are singletons. Findings and caveats of the study: Moderate but significant shortening of TCRB CDR3s was recorded in all four CD4+ subsets from Type 1 diabetes patients.

Sorted populations all had greater than 95% purity. Comments on this clone: As yet, its antigen is unknown.

This TCR was recovered from a woman aged 18-29 years in good health. Sequencing used central memory CD4+ T cells from blood.

CDR3 residues: CASSVSLSNTEAFF. CDR3 DNA: TGTGCCAGCAGTGTAAGTCTAAGTAATACGGAAGCTTTCTTT. The V gene is TRBV2, the J gene TRBJ1-1; D is undetermined. Trimming stripped 4 bases from V and 8 bases from J, with 17 bases between. The CDR3 sequence is 14 residues long. Germline V CDR1 and CDR2: SNHLY, FYNNEI.